The present T cell receptor (beta chain) was sequenced within a study of CD8 T cells in Susac syndrome. Stable or active relapsing-remitting multiple sclerosis, untreated and meeting revised McDonald criteria, defined the controls. From germline, CDR1 is LNHDA and CDR2 SQIVND (reference sequence). V lost 7 bases to trimming and J lost 4 bases, with 8 bases between them. The CDR3 sequence is 12 residues long. An amount of RNA that ranged from roughly 0.45 to 1 ug was reverse transcribed with random hexamers. Coverage of TCR beta CDR3 amplification by immunoSEQ multiplex PCR extended to 54 Vbeta and 13 Jbeta. TCRdb reprocessed the immunoSEQ multiplex PCR reads via MiXCR and lists one record per CDR3 protein. This sample yields around 200,000 distinct CDR3 sequences, of which around 93% are seen a single time; around 0.076% belongs to the top ten.

Sequenced material: CD4+ T cells from PBMCs. The sequence was collected from a human donor with multiple sclerosis. The chain couples TRBV19 to TRBJ1-5; D uncertain. The CDR3 protein is CASIGWNQPQHF. CDR3 sequence (DNA): TGTGCCAGTATAGGGTGGAATCAGCCCCAGCATTTT.